This TCR beta chain was observed in a study of T cell responses to AZD1222 COVID-19 vaccine. Germline CDR1 and CDR2: SGHRS and YFSETQ. Trimming removed 4 bases from V and 0 bases from J, with 13 bases in between. The CDR3 sequence is 15 residues long. TCRdb keeps only in-frame clones here, not all; method: immunoSEQ multiplex PCR. The sample lists around 100,000 clones, 85% to 90% seen once, with 3% to 3.5% in the top ten. The sample in question was peripheral blood, obtained on day 0 of AZD1222 vaccination. The TCR was taken from an adult in good health. The chain recombines TRBV5-1 with TRBJ1-1; a possible D gene is TRBD1 (5 bases). The CDR3 sequence is CASSTTGTVNTEAFF. The CDR3 coding sequence is TGCGCCAGCAGCACCACCGGGACCGTGAACACTGAAGCTTTCTTT.